Below, 26 T cell receptor beta chains from the same sample are listed, as sequenced in a study of early T cells in non-severe SARS-CoV-2 infection. One entry per CDR3 protein, called by TCRdb with MiXCR from the 5' RACE reads. The data contain 50,000 to 60,000 distinct CDR3 sequences, about 5.9% of them singletons. Sequencing input: whole blood. The receptors were gathered from an adult who was a healthcare worker with PCR-confirmed SARS-CoV-2 infection or an uninfected control (not recorded which).

This sequence joins TRBV5-1 and TRBJ1-1; 11 nucleotides match TRBD1. From germline, CDR1 is SGHRS and CDR2 YFSETQ. The CDR3 consists of 17 residues. The junction had 13 bases not matched to a gene; V was cut back by 4 bases and J by 5 bases. The CDR3: CASSPGQGAAGGTEAFF. CDR3 sequence (DNA): TGCGCCAGCAGCCCCGGACAGGGGGCCGCAGGGGGAACTGAAGCTTTCTTT.

The chain recombines TRBV6-2 or TRBV6-3 with TRBJ2-7; no reliable D call. Deletions cut 2 bases from V and 3 bases from J, with 11 bases between. This CDR3 is 14 amino acids long. Germline CDR1 reads MNHEY; CDR2 reads SVGEGT. The CDR3 DNA reads as TGTGCCAGCAGTTACGGTGCGGCCTTCTACGAGCAGTACTTC. Amino acids: CASSYGAAFYEQYF.

The genes are TRBV20-1 and TRBJ2-1, with TRBD1 matching 9 bases. The junction had 8 bases not matched to a gene; V was cut back by 6 bases and J by 5 bases. CDR3 length equals 14 residues. Germline V gene data show CDR1 as DFQATT and CDR2 as SNEGSKA (reference sequence). The CDR3 bases are TGCAGTGCCGGACAGGGGCCGCGTGACAATGAGCAGTTCTTC. Translating gives CSAGQGPRDNEQFF.

This clonotype has only a few counts. This chain joins TRBV7-2 and TRBJ1-6; the D gene is possibly TRBD1 (5 bases). The ends were cut back, 5 bases at V and 5 bases at J, with 13 bases in the middle. From germline, CDR1 is SGHTA and CDR2 FQGNSA. The CDR3 is 15 amino acids. Written as DNA, the CDR3 is TGTGCCAGCAGCGGTAGGGGCCAGAATAATTCACCCCTCCACTTT. This gives the protein CASSGRGQNNSPLHF.

This clonotype has a handful of counts. This sequence joins TRBV27 and TRBJ1-1; the D is unclear. V lost 3 bases to trimming and J lost 1 base, with 9 bases between them. The CDR3 sequence is 14 residues long. Germline loops: CDR1 MNHEY, CDR2 SMNVEV (reference sequence). The CDR3 DNA reads as TGTGCCAGCAGTTTGTCCGGGAGGAACACTGAAGCTTTCTTT. It is translated as CASSLSGRNTEAFF.

The sample holds a few counts of this clonotype. The genes are TRBV7-2 and TRBJ1-1; D is perhaps TRBD1 (5 bases). Trimming removed 5 bases from V and 7 bases from J, with 14 bases in between. Per germline, CDR1 SGHTA and CDR2 FQGNSA. This CDR3 region has 13 residues. CDR3 sequence (DNA): TGTGCCAGCAGCCGGACCCGACAGTATGAAGCTTTCTTT. Protein sequence: CASSRTRQYEAFF.

This clonotype was counted many times. The rearrangement uses TRBV29-1 and TRBJ1-2; no firm D call. Trimming cost V 4 bases and J 8 bases, with 14 bases left between them. This CDR3 comprises 12 residues. CDR1 is SQVTM, CDR2 ANQGSEA, per germline. The DNA for the CDR3 is TGCAGCGTTGGGAATGAGGGAGTGGGCTACACCTTC. Protein product: CSVGNEGVGYTF.

The V call is TRBV11-3, the J call TRBJ1-4, with 8 bases matching TRBD1. This CDR3 region has 13 residues. The germline V gene has CDR1 SGHNT and CDR2 YENEEA. V lost 8 bases and J lost 5; bases outside the gene matches: 4. The DNA of the CDR3 is TGTGCCAGCCGACAGGGGCGGAATGAAAAACTGTTTTTT. Protein sequence: CASRQGRNEKLFF.

This clonotype occurred many times. The DNA for the CDR3 is TGCGCCAGCAGCCAACGGTCCCAACCCACCGGGGAGCTGTTTTTT. Translated, it gives CASSQRSQPTGELFF. The chain recombines TRBV4-3 with TRBJ2-2; D gene uncertain. The V gene lost 2 bases and the J gene lost 4 bases, with 11 bases spanning the gap. Germline CDR1 reads LGHNA; CDR2 reads YSLEER. The CDR3 has 15 amino acids.

The rearrangement links TRBV5-1 to TRBJ2-3; TRBD1 agrees at 8 bases. The CDR3 is 14 amino acids. Per the germline V gene, CDR1 is SGHRS and CDR2 is YFSETQ. The junction had 10 bases not matched to a gene; V was cut back by 4 bases and J by 9 bases. This CDR3 is CASSPSGQGRTQYF. In nucleotides, the CDR3 is TGCGCCAGCAGCCCCTCCGGACAGGGCAGGACGCAGTATTTT.

This clonotype was seen more than once but under ten times. This chain links TRBV29-1 with TRBJ1-1; D remains unclear. The V gene lost 4 bases and the J gene lost 1 base, with 4 bases spanning the gap. This CDR3 comprises 11 residues. Germline CDR1 is SQVTM and CDR2 is ANQGSEA. DNA for the CDR3: TGCAGCGTTGGGCAGAACACTGAAGCTTTCTTT. Its translation: CSVGQNTEAFF.

Only a few counts were recorded for this clonotype. The chain has TRBV11-3 and TRBJ1-6; D gene uncertain. The V gene's germline CDR1 is SGHNT and CDR2 YENEEA. V shed 2 bases and J shed 10 bases, with 6 bases lying between them. This CDR3 is 12 amino acids long. CDR3 residues: CASSLTASPLHF. In DNA form, the CDR3 reads TGTGCCAGCAGCTTAACGGCGTCACCCCTCCACTTT.

This clonotype was seen repeatedly, ten times or more. The rearrangement joins TRBV7-2 to TRBJ1-4, with D tentatively TRBD1 (6 bases). CDR3 length: 16 amino acids. The V gene lost 6 bases and the J gene lost 0 bases, with 14 bases spanning the gap. CDR1 and CDR2 (germline): SGHTA, FQGNSA. This CDR3 reads CASSPYGGATNEKLFF. In nucleotides, the CDR3 is TGTGCCAGCAGTCCTTATGGGGGCGCAACTAATGAAAAACTGTTTTTT.

This clonotype was seen many times. The chain uses TRBV30 and TRBJ1-3; no clear D. Germline-derived CDR1 and CDR2 are GTSNPN and SVGIG (reference sequence). This CDR3 has 14 residues. With 0 bases removed from V and 9 bases from J, the gap between germline ends came to 15 bases. This CDR3 is CAWSVETPKGTIYF. The CDR3 DNA reads as TGTGCCTGGAGTGTAGAGACCCCGAAGGGCACCATATATTTT. Looking up the rest from reference TRBV30 and TRBJ1-3 gives the full variable domain: SQTIHQWPATLVQPVGSPLSLECTVEGTSNPNLYWYRQAAGRGLQLLFYSVGIGQISSEVPQNLSASRPQDRQFILSSKKLLLSDSGFYLCAWSVETPKGTIYFGEGSWLTVV.

At least ten counts were recorded for this clonotype. V is TRBV6-5 and J is TRBJ1-1; 7 bases line up with TRBD1. From germline, CDR1 is MNHEY and CDR2 SVGAGI. The CDR3 is made up of 13 amino acids. J lost 8 bases, V lost 4 bases, and 7 bases had no gene match. CDR3 nucleotide sequence: TGTGCCAGCAGTTCCCCTTTGGGACAGGAAGCTTTCTTT. Translation gives CASSSPLGQEAFF.

The chain recombines TRBV11-2 with TRBJ2-2; 9 bases are shared with TRBD1. Germline CDR1 is SGHAT and CDR2 is FQNNGV. Trimming cost V 5 bases and J 5 bases; bases outside gene matches: 12. The CDR3 runs 17 residues. CDR3 sequence reads: CASSPRMTGGGTGELFF. CDR3 in DNA: TGTGCCAGCAGCCCTAGGATGACAGGGGGAGGAACCGGGGAGCTGTTTTTT.

This clonotype was found many times. The chain joins TRBV19 to TRBJ1-3; D is possibly TRBD1 (5 bases). This CDR3 is 14 amino acids long. CDR1 is LNHDA and CDR2 is SQIVND in the germline V gene (reference sequence). Trimming took 9 bases from V and 0 from J, leaving 12 bases between them. The CDR3 reads CASLEGSSGNTIYF. DNA of the CDR3: TGTGCCAGCCTAGAGGGGTCCTCTGGAAACACCATATATTTT.

This chain connects TRBV12-3 or TRBV12-4 to TRBJ2-3, with no clear D. The CDR3 totals 14 residues. Trimming stripped 1 base from V and 5 bases from J, with 10 bases between. This CDR3 is CASSLVSYRDTQYF. In DNA, the CDR3 is TGTGCCAGCAGTTTAGTGTCCTACCGAGATACGCAGTATTTT.

This clonotype was seen repeatedly, ten times or more. This chain joins TRBV10-1 and TRBJ1-6; no clear D. Germline V gene sequence: CDR1 WNHNN, CDR2 SYGVQD (reference sequence). Trimming took 3 bases from V and 4 from J, leaving 7 bases between them. There are 14 residues in the CDR3. The DNA of the CDR3 is TGCGCCAGCAGTGACGGACCGTATAATTCACCCCTCCACTTT. It encodes CASSDGPYNSPLHF.

V usage is TRBV11-2 and J usage is TRBJ2-1; D remains ambiguous. CDR3 length: 12 residues. Germline V lookup: CDR1 SGHAT, CDR2 FQNNGV. V lost 0 bases and J 15 bases, leaving 12 bases between the germline ends. The CDR3, as DNA: TGTGCCAGCAGCTTAGATGTAGGGATTCGGTTCTTC. Translated: CASSLDVGIRFF.

This clonotype was seen a few times. This rearrangement joins TRBV6-2 or TRBV6-3 to TRBJ2-2; D is perhaps TRBD1 or TRBD2 (5 bases each). Germline values: CDR1 MNHEY, CDR2 SVGEGT. The V end lost 1 base, the J end lost 3 bases, and 9 bases lay between the germline ends. CDR3 length equals 15 residues. The CDR3 spells CASSYWDGDTGELFF. The CDR3, as DNA: TGTGCCAGCAGTTACTGGGACGGGGACACCGGGGAGCTGTTTTTT.

V gene TRBV11-3 combines with J gene TRBJ1-3; possible D gene TRBD1, 5 bases. The CDR3 length is 15 residues. Germline CDR1 SGHNT, CDR2 YENEEA. Trimming stripped 1 base from V and 2 bases from J, with 9 bases between. The CDR3 nucleotides read TGTGCCAGCAGCTTAGTTCTGACAGCTGGAAACACCATATATTTT. It encodes CASSLVLTAGNTIYF. Combining the CDR3 with reference TRBV11-3 and TRBJ1-3 gives the whole variable domain EAGVVQSPRYKIIEKKQPVAFWCNPISGHNTLYWYLQNLGQGPELLIRYENEEAVDDSQLPKDRFSAERLKGVDSTLKIQPAELGDSAVYLCASSLVLTAGNTIYFGEGSWLTVV.

The table lists this clonotype with a few counts. The chain couples TRBV4-3 to TRBJ1-2, with 8 bases aligning to TRBD1. CDR1 LGHNA and CDR2 YSLEER come from the germline V gene. This CDR3 has 12 amino acids. V was clipped by 5 bases and J by 7 bases; unmatched bases: 3. CDR3 DNA: TGCGCCAGCAGCTCAGGGGGCGGTGGCTACACCTTC. Translated: CASSSGGGGYTF.

With regard to this clonotype: A read error may be the cause here, since a much bigger clone is one base away. The chain is built from TRBV7-9 and TRBJ1-1; no clear D gene. The CDR3 length is 14 residues. V lost 0 bases, J lost 0 bases, and 5 bases lay in between. Germline CDR1 is SEHNR and CDR2 is FQNEAQ (reference sequence). The CDR3 protein is CASSLAALNTEAFF. The CDR3 region has the DNA TGTGCCAGCAGCTTAGCGGCGTTGAACACTGAAGCTTTCTTT.

This clonotype was seen ten or more times. The J gene is TRBJ2-3, the V gene TRBV18; 8 bases are shared with TRBD2. The CDR3 length is 17 residues. V shed 2 bases, J shed 1 base, and the junction held 8 bases outside the gene matches. The V gene's germline CDR1 is KGHSH and CDR2 LQKENI. This CDR3 reads CASSPLVSTSGTDTQYF. DNA of the CDR3: TGTGCCAGCTCACCATTGGTATCGACTAGCGGCACAGATACGCAGTATTTT.

The J gene is TRBJ2-1, the V gene TRBV10-3; tentative D call: TRBD1 (5 bases). V lost 8 bases to trimming and J lost 6 bases, with 14 bases between them. This CDR3 contains 13 residues. Germline V lookup: CDR1 ENHRY, CDR2 SYGVKD. The CDR3 loop is CAIRTDQGNEQFF. DNA of the CDR3: TGTGCCATCCGAACCGACCAGGGCAATGAGCAGTTCTTC.